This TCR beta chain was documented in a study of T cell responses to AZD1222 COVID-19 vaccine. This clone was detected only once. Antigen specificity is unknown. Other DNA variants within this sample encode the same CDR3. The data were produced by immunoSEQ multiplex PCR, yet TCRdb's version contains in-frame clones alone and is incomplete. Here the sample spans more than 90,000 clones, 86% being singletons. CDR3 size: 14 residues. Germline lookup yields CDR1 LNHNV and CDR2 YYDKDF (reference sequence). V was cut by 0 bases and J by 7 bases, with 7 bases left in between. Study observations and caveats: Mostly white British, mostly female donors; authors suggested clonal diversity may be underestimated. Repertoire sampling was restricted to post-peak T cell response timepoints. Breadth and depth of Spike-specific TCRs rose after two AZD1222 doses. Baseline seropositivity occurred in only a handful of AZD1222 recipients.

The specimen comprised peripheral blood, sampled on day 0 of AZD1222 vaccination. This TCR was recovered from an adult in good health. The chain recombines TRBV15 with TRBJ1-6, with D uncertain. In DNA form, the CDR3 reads TGTGCCACCAGCAGAGATAGGGAGAATTCACCCCTCCACTTT. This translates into CATSRDRENSPLHF.